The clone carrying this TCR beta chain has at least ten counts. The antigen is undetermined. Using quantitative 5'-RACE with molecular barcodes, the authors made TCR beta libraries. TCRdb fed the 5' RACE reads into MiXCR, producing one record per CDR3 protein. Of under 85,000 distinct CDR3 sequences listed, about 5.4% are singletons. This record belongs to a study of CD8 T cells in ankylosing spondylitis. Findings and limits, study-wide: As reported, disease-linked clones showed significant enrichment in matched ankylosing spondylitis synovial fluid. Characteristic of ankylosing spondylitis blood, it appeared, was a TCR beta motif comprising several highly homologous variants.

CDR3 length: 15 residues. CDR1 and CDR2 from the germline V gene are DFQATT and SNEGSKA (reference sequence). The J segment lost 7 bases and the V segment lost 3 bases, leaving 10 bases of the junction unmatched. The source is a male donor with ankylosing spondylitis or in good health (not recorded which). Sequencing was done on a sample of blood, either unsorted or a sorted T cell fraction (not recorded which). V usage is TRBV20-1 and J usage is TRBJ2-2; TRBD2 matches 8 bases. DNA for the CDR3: TGCAGTGCTAGTATGGTCGGGGGGGCCTACGGGGAGCTGTTTTTT. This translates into CSASMVGGAYGELFF.